This T cell receptor beta chain was recorded in a study of shared clonotypes between healthy human individuals. General study findings and limits: A small donor pool kept down the genetic and exposure-history diversity that was represented.

Points on this clone: No antigen is known for it.

Naive CD8 cells comprised CD45RO-negative, CCR7-positively selected cells, excluding terminally differentiated effector memory CD45RA+ cells. The table came from immunoSEQ multiplex PCR; TCRdb's copy has only in-frame clones and leaves some out. The sample records some 2.1 million clones, about 95% being singletons. This sequence originates from a man aged 18 to 35 in good health. Specimen: naive CD8+ T cells sorted from blood.

The CDR3 region has the DNA TGTGCCAGCAGCGCAGAAAGATTCACAGATACGCAGTATTTT. This encodes CASSAERFTDTQYF. The V and J genes are TRBV9 and TRBJ2-3; D uncertain. CDR3 length: 14 amino acids. Trimming removed 3 bases from V and 2 bases from J, with 10 bases in between. Germline CDR1 and CDR2: SGDLS and YYNGEE.